Listed below are T cell receptor beta chains from one sample, sequenced in a study of shared clonotypes between healthy human individuals. Profiling relied on immunoSEQ multiplex PCR, and the TCRdb table lists in-frame clones only, not all of them. This table has about 1.5 million clones, roughly 97% appearing once. Sequencing used naive CD4+ T cells sorted from blood. The receptors shown here come from a man aged 30 to 45 in good health. CDR3s include the opening cysteine and the closing phenylalanine or tryptophan. The order of the fields is J gene, V gene, D gene, clone size, CDR3 length, CDR3 protein, CDR3 DNA. The D gene is left open where the match is weak. The size of a clone is reported for some rows only, either as once, few or many, or as a class for expanded clones.

>TRBJ2-5|TRBV2|-|-|13
CASSEGPTETQYF
TGTGCCAGCAGTGAAGGGCCGACAGAGACCCAGTACTTC
>TRBJ1-5|TRBV4-2|-|few|13
CASSQDRDQPQHF
TGTGCCAGCAGCCAAGATAGAGACCAGCCCCAGCATTTT
>TRBJ2-7|TRBV7-2|TRBD1|-|16
CASSFRQGAGFGEQYF
TGTGCCAGCAGCTTTCGACAGGGGGCGGGATTTGGCGAGCAGTACTTC
>TRBJ2-5|TRBV28|-|-|12
CASKGDQETQYF
TGTGCCAGCAAAGGGGACCAAGAGACCCAGTACTTC
>TRBJ2-3|TRBV9|-|-|14
CASSLFSSTDTQYF
TGTGCCAGCAGCTTGTTTTCTAGCACAGATACGCAGTATTTT
>TRBJ2-1|TRBV2|TRBD1|-|15
CATIDRTGRYNEQFF
TGTGCCACTATAGACAGGACAGGGAGGTACAATGAGCAGTTCTTC
>TRBJ2-1|TRBV7-2|TRBD2|-|16
CASSLVASGTYNEQFF
TGTGCCAGCAGCTTAGTGGCTAGCGGAACCTACAATGAGCAGTTCTTC
>TRBJ2-1|TRBV7-3|TRBD2|-|17
CASSMKLAGGFLSEQFF
TGTGCCAGCAGCATGAAACTAGCGGGAGGTTTTTTAAGTGAGCAGTTCTTC
>TRBJ2-1|TRBV28|-|-|12
CASSMLYNEQFF
TGTGCCAGCAGTATGCTCTACAATGAGCAGTTCTTC
>TRBJ2-2|TRBV18|-|-|15
CASSPTPGSTGELFF
TGTGCCAGCTCACCAACGCCGGGATCAACCGGGGAGCTGTTTTTT
>TRBJ2-5|TRBV19|-|-|15
CASSILETGQETQYF
TGTGCCAGTAGTATTCTGGAGACAGGCCAAGAGACCCAGTACTTC
>TRBJ2-1|TRBV28|TRBD2|-|15
CASSWSGIAYNEQFF
TGTGCCAGCAGCTGGAGCGGGATAGCCTACAATGAGCAGTTCTTC
>TRBJ2-7|TRBV4-3|TRBD2|-|19
CASSQDVYGGLAGSYEQYF
TGCGCCAGCAGCCAAGATGTTTACGGTGGACTAGCGGGGTCCTACGAGCAGTACTTC
>TRBJ2-3|TRBV2|-|-|12
CASSRSTDTQYF
TGTGCCAGCAGTCGGAGCACAGATACGCAGTATTTT
>TRBJ1-1|TRBV19|TRBD1|-|14
CASRQPGQGSKAFF
TGTGCCAGTAGGCAACCGGGACAGGGATCAAAAGCTTTCTTT